One sample yielded the 24 T cell receptor beta chains listed below, sequenced in a study of blood T cell repertoires in COVID-19. Sequencing was performed with immunoSEQ multiplex PCR; in TCRdb, only in-frame clones are kept and a portion is missing. The sample includes under 250,000 clones, about 91% seen only once; the top ten take 2.6%. The sample taken for sequencing was PBMCs or T cells enriched from blood (not recorded which). The receptor source for this set is a woman in her twenties or thirties with acute COVID-19.

This sequence joins TRBV11-2 and TRBJ2-5; TRBD2 matches 9 bases. Looked up from germline, CDR1 is SGHAT and CDR2 is FQNNGV. The CDR3 extends over 15 amino acids. V lost 2 bases, J lost 2 bases, and 3 bases stayed unmatched. CDR3 nucleotides: TGTGCCAGCAGCTTAATGCTAGCGGGGCAAGAGACCCAGTACTTC. This encodes CASSLMLAGQETQYF.

The chain couples TRBV5-1 to TRBJ2-7; TRBD1 agrees at 7 bases. Trimming at V came to 0 bases and at J to 7 bases, leaving 7 bases not matched to a gene. The CDR3 has 14 amino acids. Germline CDR1 SGHRS, CDR2 YFSETQ. CDR3 nucleotide sequence: TGCGCCAGCAGCTTGGACGGGACAGTTGATGAGCAGTACTTC. Translating gives CASSLDGTVDEQYF. Full variable domain (remainder filled in from reference TRBV5-1 and TRBJ2-7): KAGVTQTPRYLIKTRGQQVTLSCSPISGHRSVSWYQQTPGQGLQFLFEYFSETQRNKGNFPGRFSGRQFSNSRSEMNVSTLELGDSALYLCASSLDGTVDEQYFGPGTRLTVT.

J is TRBJ2-7 and V is TRBV6-5; 9 nucleotides line up with TRBD1. V lost 6 bases to trimming and J lost 12 bases; unmatched junction nucleotides: 12. Germline CDR1 is MNHEY and CDR2 is SVGAGI. This CDR3 region has 13 residues. The CDR3 is CASSHRAPDRGYF. CDR3 in DNA: TGTGCCAGCAGCCACCGGGCCCCGGACAGGGGGTACTTC.

This chain joins TRBV7-9 and TRBJ2-1; 8 nucleotides align to TRBD1. This CDR3 has 15 amino acids. CDR1 and CDR2 (germline): SEHNR, FQNEAQ (reference sequence). With 1 base clipped from V and 9 bases from J, the junction kept 8 bases outside the gene matches. The CDR3 sequence is CASSLDQGAAGEQFF. CDR3 coding DNA: TGTGCCAGCAGCTTAGATCAGGGGGCAGCGGGTGAGCAGTTCTTC.

V usage is TRBV6-5 and J usage is TRBJ2-3; 7 positions match TRBD2. Germline trimming cut 6 bases from V and 9 bases from J; bases unmatched to any gene: 6. Germline V lookup: CDR1 MNHEY, CDR2 SVGAGI. CDR3 length: 12 residues. The CDR3, as DNA: TGTGCCAGCAGGGGAGGGACCCCAACGCAGTATTTT. Amino acids: CASRGGTPTQYF.

The chain employs TRBV5-1 and TRBJ2-5, with 7 bases lining up with TRBD1. The CDR3 has 17 residues. V was pared by 1 base and J by 0 bases, with 9 bases of the junction left unmatched. Per the germline V gene, CDR1 is SGHRS and CDR2 is YFSETQ. The CDR3 nucleotides read TGCGCCAGCAGCTTGAACGCCTGGGACAGCAACCAAGAGACCCAGTACTTC. Translation gives CASSLNAWDSNQETQYF.

J is TRBJ1-2 and V is TRBV12-3 or TRBV12-4; D remains ambiguous. The CDR3 has 11 amino acids. The V end was cut by 6 bases, the J end by 4 bases, with 6 bases between. The CDR3 bases are TGTGCCAGCAGGGAGACCTATGGCTACACCTTC. It translates to CASRETYGYTF.

This clone came up a few times. This rearrangement joins TRBV7-9 to TRBJ2-5; 11 bases match TRBD2. Germline loops: CDR1 SEHNR, CDR2 FQNEAQ (reference sequence). V lost 5 bases and J lost 5; bases outside the gene matches: 10. The CDR3 runs to 16 residues. The CDR3 sequence: CASSPTSSGGTETQYF. The CDR3 coding sequence is TGTGCCAGCAGCCCGACCTCTAGCGGGGGGACGGAGACCCAGTACTTC.

V and J are TRBV3-1 (or the pseudogene TRBV3-2) and TRBJ1-6, with TRBD1 as a possible D gene (6 bases). The CDR3 contains 14 residues. CDR1 and CDR2 from the germline V gene are LGHDT and YNNKEL (reference sequence). V was shortened by 5 bases and J by 8 bases, with 13 bases between the two germline ends. CDR3 nucleotide sequence: TGTGCCAGCAGCTACAGGGCCCAAGATTCACCCCTCCACTTT. Protein sequence: CASSYRAQDSPLHF.

This clone was detected once. The chain links TRBV7-8 to TRBJ1-1; D may be TRBD1 (5 bases). The V end was cut by 4 bases, the J end by 1 base, with 13 bases between. Germline V gives CDR1 SGHVS, CDR2 FQNEAQ. This CDR3 is 15 amino acids long. The CDR3 is CASSSRGTENTEAFF. Here the CDR3 DNA reads TGTGCCAGCAGCTCCCGGGGGACGGAGAACACTGAAGCTTTCTTT.

V and J are TRBV2 and TRBJ1-6; D is ambiguous. V shed 6 bases and J shed 2 bases, with 14 bases lying between them. The CDR3 has 16 amino acids. The germline V gene has CDR1 SNHLY and CDR2 FYNNEI. The DNA for the CDR3 is TGTGCCAGCAGCGGGCCCTCCGGGGCCTATAATTCACCCCTCCACTTT. It yields the protein CASSGPSGAYNSPLHF.

The chain carries TRBV4-1 and TRBJ1-5, with 9 bases fitting TRBD1. The CDR3 length is 15 residues. CDR1 MGHRA and CDR2 YSYEKL come from the germline V gene. J was trimmed by 5 bases and V by 0 bases; bases with no gene match: 2. The CDR3 loop is CASSQDYRGHQPQHF. The CDR3, as DNA: TGCGCCAGCAGCCAAGACTACAGGGGGCATCAGCCCCAGCATTTT.

The V gene is TRBV29-1, the J gene TRBJ1-1; D is possibly TRBD1 (6 bases). The CDR3 is 11 amino acids. CDR1 and CDR2 (germline): SQVTM, ANQGSEA. Deletions cut 7 bases from V and 7 bases from J, with 13 bases between. This CDR3 is CSGGGHLEAFF. Here the CDR3 DNA reads TGCAGCGGCGGGGGACACCTTGAAGCTTTCTTT.

The CDR3 sequence is CASSPRLNTEAFF. Here the CDR3 DNA reads TGTGCCAGCTCACCGCGTCTGAACACTGAAGCTTTCTTT. The rearrangement joins TRBV18 to TRBJ1-1; no definite D call. This CDR3 has 13 amino acids. Germline V gene sequence: CDR1 KGHSH, CDR2 LQKENI. V was shortened by 3 bases and J by 0 bases, with 5 bases between the two germline ends.

This chain connects TRBV5-5 to TRBJ2-7, with 11 bases matching TRBD1. Germline CDR1 is SGHKS and CDR2 is YYEKEE (reference sequence). The CDR3 has 15 amino acids. The V and J ends lost 3 bases and 2 bases, in that order; junction bases with no gene match: 4. CDR3 DNA: TGTGCCAGCAGCTCACGGACAGGGGGCGCCTACGAGCAGTACTTC. It codes for CASSSRTGGAYEQYF. Supplemented by reference TRBV5-5 and TRBJ2-7, the full variable domain reads DAGVTQSPTHLIKTRGQQVTLRCSPISGHKSVSWYQQVLGQGPQFIFQYYEKEERGRGNFPDRFSARQFPNYSSELNVNALLLGDSALYLCASSSRTGGAYEQYFGPGTRLTVT.

The chain combines TRBV2 with TRBJ2-3; 10 bases match TRBD1. Germline loops: CDR1 SNHLY, CDR2 FYNNEI. The length of the CDR3 is 14 residues. J gave up 3 bases and V 7 bases, and 4 bases lay outside the gene matches. The CDR3 DNA sequence: TGTGCCAGCAACCCGGGACAGGGGACAGATACGCAGTATTTT. It encodes CASNPGQGTDTQYF.

The rearrangement links TRBV4-2 to TRBJ1-5; D perhaps matches TRBD1 (6 bases). CDR1 and CDR2 from the germline V gene are LGHNA and YNFKEQ. This CDR3 comprises 15 residues. The V end was cut by 2 bases, the J end by 5 bases, with 13 bases between. Written as DNA, the CDR3 is TGTGCCAGCAGCCAAACAGGGAGGGTGGATCAGCCCCAGCATTTT. Amino acid sequence: CASSQTGRVDQPQHF.

The chain employs TRBV3-1 (or the pseudogene TRBV3-2) and TRBJ2-6, with a weak D call TRBD1 (5 bases). V gave up 1 base and J gave up 4 bases, with 17 bases separating them. The germline gives CDR1 LGHDT, CDR2 YNNKEL (reference sequence). This CDR3 has 18 amino acids. In DNA, the CDR3 is TGTGCCAGCAGCCAAGGGGTTCAAGGGGTCTCCGGGGCCAACGTCCTGACTTTC. This codes for CASSQGVQGVSGANVLTF.

This clone was counted a single time. This chain connects TRBV5-1 to TRBJ2-5; weak D call: TRBD1 (6 bases). Germline assignment: CDR1 SGHRS and CDR2 YFSETQ. The CDR3 sequence is 14 residues long. V was pared by 2 bases and J by 2 bases, with 10 bases between. The CDR3 reads CASSLKGTQETQYF. The CDR3 DNA follows: TGCGCCAGCAGCTTAAAAGGGACACAAGAGACCCAGTACTTC.

V usage is TRBV4-1 and J usage is TRBJ2-1; D ambiguous. The ends were cut back, 0 bases at V and 5 bases at J, with 5 bases in the middle. The CDR3 consists of 13 residues. Germline loops: CDR1 MGHRA, CDR2 YSYEKL. CDR3 DNA sequence: TGCGCCAGCAGCCAAGATACGGACAATGAGCAGTTCTTC. Translating it yields CASSQDTDNEQFF.

This clone was observed once. The CDR3: CASSGYGQRWEKLFF. The CDR3 region has the DNA TGTGCCAGCAGCGGATACGGACAGCGATGGGAAAAACTGTTTTTT. This chain connects TRBV11-2 to TRBJ1-4; D is possibly TRBD1 (6 bases). V shed 5 bases and J shed 8 bases, with 18 bases lying between them. In germline, CDR1 is SGHAT, CDR2 FQNNGV. The CDR3 length is 15 residues. Together with reference TRBV11-2 and TRBJ1-4, the CDR3 gives the full variable domain: EAGVAQSPRYKIIEKRQSVAFWCNPISGHATLYWYQQILGQGPKLLIQFQNNGVVDDSQLPKDRFSAERLKGVDSTLKIQPAKLEDSAVYLCASSGYGQRWEKLFFGSGTQLSVL.

This clone was observed a single time. The chain links TRBV19 to TRBJ2-2; D possibly corresponds to TRBD2 (6 bases). Trimming took 5 bases from V and 2 from J, leaving 12 bases between them. The CDR3 is 15 amino acids. Germline CDR1 reads LNHDA; CDR2 reads SQIVND (reference sequence). The CDR3 here is CASSRREINTGELFF. As DNA, the CDR3 is TGTGCCAGTAGTCGCCGGGAGATAAACACCGGGGAGCTGTTTTTT.

This clone was seen just once. The chain has TRBV18 and TRBJ1-6, with D maybe TRBD1 (5 bases). The CDR3 contains 13 residues. The V end was cut by 3 bases, the J end by 9 bases, with 9 bases between. Germline V CDR1 and CDR2: KGHSH, LQKENI. The CDR3, as DNA: TGTGCCAGCTCACCCAGGGCTGGTTCACCCCTCCACTTT. Protein product: CASSPRAGSPLHF.

This clone has only one observation. V and J are TRBV19 and TRBJ1-2; no reliable D call. CDR1 and CDR2 (germline): LNHDA, SQIVND (reference sequence). V was cut by 3 bases and J by 8 bases, with 22 bases left in between. CDR3 length equals 16 residues. The CDR3 is CASSITVGRTIRGYTF. The CDR3 DNA reads as TGTGCCAGTAGTATCACCGTTGGAAGGACTATAAGGGGCTACACCTTC.